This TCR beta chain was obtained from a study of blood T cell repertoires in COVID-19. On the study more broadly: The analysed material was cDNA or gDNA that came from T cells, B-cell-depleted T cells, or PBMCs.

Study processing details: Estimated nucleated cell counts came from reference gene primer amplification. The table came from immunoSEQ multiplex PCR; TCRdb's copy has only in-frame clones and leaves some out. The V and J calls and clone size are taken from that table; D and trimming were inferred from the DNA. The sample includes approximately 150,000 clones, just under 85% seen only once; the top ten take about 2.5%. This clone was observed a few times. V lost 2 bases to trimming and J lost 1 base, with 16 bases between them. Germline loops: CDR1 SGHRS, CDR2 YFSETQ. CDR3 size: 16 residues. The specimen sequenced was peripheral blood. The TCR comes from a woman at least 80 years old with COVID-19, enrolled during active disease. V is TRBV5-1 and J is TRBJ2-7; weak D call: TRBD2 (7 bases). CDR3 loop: CASSFPGGGESYEQYF. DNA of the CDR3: TGCGCCAGCAGCTTCCCGGGGGGCGGGGAGTCCTACGAGCAGTACTTC.